This passage covers 11 T cell receptor beta chains from one sample sequenced in a study of response to subunit inactivated influenza vaccine. In TCRdb, the RT-PCR reads were re-called with MiXCR into one record per CDR3 protein. The table records 500,000 to 600,000 distinct CDR3 sequences, about an eighth of them present only once. This specimen was PBMCs from blood, taken 45 days after vaccination. These receptors were obtained from a man aged 50 to 60 who received an inactivated influenza vaccine.

This clonotype was seen only a few times. The V gene is TRBV7-2, the J gene TRBJ2-5, with TRBD2 identical over 14 bases. The CDR3 is 17 amino acids. Germline CDR1 and CDR2: SGHTA and FQGNSA. V lost 5 bases and J lost 6; bases outside the gene matches: 11. CDR3 sequence (DNA): TGTGCCAGCAGCACAGGACTAGCGGGAGGACGGAGGCAGACCCAGTACTTC. Encoded protein: CASSTGLAGGRRQTQYF.

V usage is TRBV4-3 and J usage is TRBJ2-7, with D unclear. The CDR3 sequence is 14 residues long. V dropped 0 bases and J dropped 0 bases, with 6 bases sitting between them. Germline V gene data show CDR1 as LGHNA and CDR2 as YSLEER. The CDR3 bases are TGCGCCAGCAGCCAAGATTCCTACTCCTACGAGCAGTACTTC. Translation: CASSQDSYSYEQYF.

The chain combines TRBV7-8 with TRBJ2-3; 9 bases align to TRBD1. V was clipped by 4 bases and J by 2 bases; unmatched bases: 7. Germline CDR1 and CDR2: SGHVS and FQNEAQ. The CDR3 sequence is 16 residues long. The CDR3 coding sequence is TGTGCCAGCAGCTCACGCGGGACAGGGTTCACAGATACGCAGTATTTT. This gives the protein CASSSRGTGFTDTQYF.

This clonotype came up many times. This chain links TRBV28 with TRBJ2-5; D is unresolved. The germline CDR1 and CDR2 sequences are MDHEN and SYDVKM. The CDR3 sequence is 12 residues long. Trimming removed 5 bases at V and 5 bases at J, with 9 bases between. CDR3 residues: CASSEDRETQYF. The CDR3 DNA is TGTGCCAGCAGTGAGGACCGCGAGACCCAGTACTTC.

CDR3 sequence reads: CASSYRVRYGYF. The CDR3 DNA reads as TGTGCCAGCAGTTACCGGGTCCGCTACGGGTACTTC. The rearrangement uses TRBV6-2 or TRBV6-3 and TRBJ2-4, with no clear D. The CDR3 totals 12 residues. Germline V gene sequence: CDR1 MNHEY, CDR2 SVGEGT. The ends were cut back, 2 bases at V and 15 bases at J, with 14 bases in the middle.

A few counts support this clonotype. The chain is built from TRBV29-1 and TRBJ2-7; 8 positions match TRBD1. Per the germline V gene, CDR1 is SQVTM and CDR2 is ANQGSEA. The length of the CDR3 is 13 residues. V dropped 6 bases and J dropped 5; count of bases not matched to a gene: 9. This CDR3 is CSVKGQGGDEQYF. The CDR3 nucleotides are TGCAGCGTAAAAGGACAGGGCGGCGACGAGCAGTACTTC.

This clonotype appeared a single time. The CDR3 sequence is CASSQKRSGYNEQFF. The CDR3 nucleotides are TGCGCCAGCAGCCAAAAACGTAGCGGCTACAATGAGCAGTTCTTC. The rearrangement uses TRBV4-3 and TRBJ2-1; D is possibly TRBD2 (6 bases). The CDR3 contains 15 residues. V shed 2 bases and J shed 3 bases, with 11 bases lying between them. In germline, CDR1 is LGHNA, CDR2 YSLEER.

This clonotype was observed many times. The chain uses TRBV20-1 and TRBJ2-1; D ambiguous. Germline CDR1 DFQATT, CDR2 SNEGSKA (reference sequence). The CDR3 runs to 16 residues. The V end was cut by 5 bases, the J end by 0 bases, with 17 bases between. The CDR3 reads CSAPHPLASSYNEQFF. CDR3 coding DNA: TGCAGTGCTCCTCACCCATTGGCGAGCTCCTACAATGAGCAGTTCTTC.

The genes are TRBV4-1 and TRBJ2-7, with D maybe TRBD1 (5 bases). The CDR3 has 14 amino acids. V lost 0 bases to trimming and J lost 6 bases, with 12 bases between them. Per germline, CDR1 MGHRA and CDR2 YSYEKL. CDR3 bases: TGCGCCAGCAGCCAAGACCCAGGGATCCTCGAGCAGTACTTC. Its translation is CASSQDPGILEQYF.

In this sample, this clonotype turned up a few times. The V gene is TRBV6-2 or TRBV6-3, the J gene TRBJ2-1; D is perhaps TRBD2 (6 bases). Trimming stripped 10 bases from V and 6 bases from J, with 16 bases between. Per the germline V gene, CDR1 is MNHEY and CDR2 is SVGEGT. CDR3 length: 13 residues. The CDR3 is CATGTQGGNEQFF. Here the CDR3 DNA reads TGTGCCACCGGGACTCAAGGTGGCAATGAGCAGTTCTTC.

This clonotype has only a few counts. The V gene is TRBV5-1, the J gene TRBJ1-5, with no clear D. The germline gives CDR1 SGHRS, CDR2 YFSETQ. The CDR3 spans 14 residues. With 5 bases removed from V and 3 bases from J, the gap between germline ends came to 12 bases. The CDR3 DNA reads TGCGCCAGCAGTTTAGACGGTGCCAATCAGCCCCAGCATTTT. Translation: CASSLDGANQPQHF.